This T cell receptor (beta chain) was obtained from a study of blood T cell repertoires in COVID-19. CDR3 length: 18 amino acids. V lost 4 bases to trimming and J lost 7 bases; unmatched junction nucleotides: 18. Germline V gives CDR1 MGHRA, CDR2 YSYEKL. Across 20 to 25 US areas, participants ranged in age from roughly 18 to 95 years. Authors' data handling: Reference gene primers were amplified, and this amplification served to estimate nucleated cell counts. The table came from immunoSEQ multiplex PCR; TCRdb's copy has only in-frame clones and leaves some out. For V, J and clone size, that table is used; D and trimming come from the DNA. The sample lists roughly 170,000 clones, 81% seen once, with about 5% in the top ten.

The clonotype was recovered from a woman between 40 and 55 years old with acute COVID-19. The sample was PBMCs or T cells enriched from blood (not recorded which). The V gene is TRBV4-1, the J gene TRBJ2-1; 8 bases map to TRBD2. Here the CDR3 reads CASSPLPSAREAGNEQFF. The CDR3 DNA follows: TGCGCCAGCAGCCCCCTTCCGAGCGCGCGGGAGGCGGGGAATGAGCAGTTCTTC.